This T cell receptor (beta chain) was observed in a study of cytomegalovirus exposure and HLA in healthy donors. The CDR3 consists of 13 residues. The V gene's germline CDR1 is SGDLS and CDR2 YYNGEE. After removal of 3 bases from V and 7 bases from J, the junction contained 5 bases not matched to a gene. Researchers ran the PCR with 60 Vbeta and 13 Jbeta primers. The data were produced by immunoSEQ multiplex PCR, yet TCRdb's version contains in-frame clones alone and is incomplete. The sample carries roughly 200,000 clones, approximately 85% recorded once. This chain links TRBV9 with TRBJ1-1, with 8 nucleotides matching TRBD1. The TCR comes from a woman aged 45-65 years in good health and CMV-seronegative. What was sequenced was PBMCs. CDR3 sequence (DNA): TGTGCCAGCAGCGGGGGACAGGCGCTTGAAGCTTTCTTT. Translating it yields CASSGGQALEAFF.